Sequencing of this TCR beta chain was carried out in a study of blood T cells in healthy people across ages. The authors ran a second PCR of roughly 7 to 11 cycles using a sample-barcoded 5' primer and a J-beta primer mix. Via MiXCR, TCRdb re-called the 5' RACE reads, giving one row per CDR3 protein. The data hold about 1.4 million distinct CDR3 sequences, with approximately 63% observed a single time. The study's findings and limits: The fall in TCR beta diversity per million T cells was roughly linear with age.

Comment on this clonotype: Its specificity is not known.

This CDR3 has 14 residues. Germline lookup yields CDR1 MDHEN and CDR2 SYDVKM. Trimming cost V 7 bases and J 5 bases; bases outside gene matches: 8. This receptor was identified in a man aged 18 to 29 in good health. Sequencing was carried out using blood. The chain links TRBV28 to TRBJ1-5; the match to TRBD1 covers 7 bases. DNA of the CDR3: TGTGCCAGCAACCAGGACAGGTTTGATCAGCCCCAGCATTTT. It specifies CASNQDRFDQPQHF. Combining the CDR3 with reference TRBV28 and TRBJ1-5 gives the whole variable domain DVKVTQSSRYLVKRTGEKVFLECVQDMDHENMFWYRQDPGLGLRLIYFSYDVKMKEKGDIPEGYSVSREKKERFSLILESASTNQTSMYLCASNQDRFDQPQHFGDGTRLSIL.